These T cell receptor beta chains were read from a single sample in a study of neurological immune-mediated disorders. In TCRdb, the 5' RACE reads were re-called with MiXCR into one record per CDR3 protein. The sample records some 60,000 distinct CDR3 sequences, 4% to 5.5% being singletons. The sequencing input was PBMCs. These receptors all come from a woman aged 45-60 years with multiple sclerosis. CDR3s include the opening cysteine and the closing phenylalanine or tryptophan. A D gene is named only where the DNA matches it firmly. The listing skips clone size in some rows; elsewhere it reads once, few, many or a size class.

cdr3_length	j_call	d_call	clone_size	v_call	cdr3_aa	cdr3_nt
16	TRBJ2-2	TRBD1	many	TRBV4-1	CASSLRHRTGGGELFF	TGCGCCAGCAGCCTTCGACACCGGACAGGGGGCGGGGAGCTGTTTTTT
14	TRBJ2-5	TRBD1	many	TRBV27	CASSSGQGQETQYF	TGTGCCAGCAGTTCCGGACAGGGCCAGGAGACCCAGTACTTC
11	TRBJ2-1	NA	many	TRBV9	CASSGWDEQFF	TGTGCCAGCAGCGGGTGGGATGAGCAGTTCTTC
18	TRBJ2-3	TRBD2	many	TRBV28	CASSLASGGAGLQDTQYF	TGTGCCAGCAGTTTGGCTAGCGGGGGGGCCGGATTGCAAGATACGCAGTATTTT
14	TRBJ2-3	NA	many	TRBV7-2	CASSPDVNTDTQYF	TGTGCCAGCAGCCCGGACGTCAACACAGATACGCAGTATTTT
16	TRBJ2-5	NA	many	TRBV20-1	CSAPPAGRLSIETQYF	TGCAGTGCACCCCCCGCAGGGCGACTTTCCATCGAGACCCAGTACTTC
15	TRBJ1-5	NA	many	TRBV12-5	CASGLEAGGNQPQHF	TGTGCTAGTGGTTTGGAAGCAGGGGGCAATCAGCCCCAGCATTTT
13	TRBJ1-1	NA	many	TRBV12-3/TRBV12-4	CASEKGTGTEAFF	TGTGCCAGCGAGAAGGGGACGGGCACTGAAGCTTTCTTT
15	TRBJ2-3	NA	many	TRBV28	CASSRILGGTDTQYF	TGTGCCAGCAGCCGTATACTGGGGGGCACAGATACGCAGTATTTT
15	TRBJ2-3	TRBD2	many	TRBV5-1	CASSSRWRGEDTQYF	TGCGCCAGCAGCTCGCGGTGGCGGGGGGAAGATACGCAGTATTTT
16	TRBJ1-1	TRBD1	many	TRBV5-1	CASSYGQGRYDTEAFF	TGCGCCAGCAGCTACGGACAGGGGCGGTATGACACTGAAGCTTTCTTT
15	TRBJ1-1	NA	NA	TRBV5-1	CASSPPTRWNTEAFF	TGCGCCAGCAGCCCCCCGACACGCTGGAACACTGAAGCTTTCTTT
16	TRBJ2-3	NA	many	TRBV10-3	CAISVEQGVPWDTQYF	TGTGCCATCAGCGTGGAGCAGGGTGTTCCATGGGATACGCAGTATTTT
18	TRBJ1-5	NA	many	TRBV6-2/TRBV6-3	CASSYARVGSPWGQPQHF	TGTGCCAGCAGTTACGCAAGGGTGGGCAGCCCTTGGGGTCAGCCCCAGCATTTT
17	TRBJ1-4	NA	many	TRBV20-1	CSARDRRGTGANEKLFF	TGCAGTGCTAGAGATCGAAGGGGGACCGGGGCTAATGAAAAACTGTTTTTT
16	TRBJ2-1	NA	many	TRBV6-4	CASSDSYASGNNEQFF	TGTGCCAGCAGTGACTCGTACGCCTCAGGGAACAATGAGCAGTTCTTC
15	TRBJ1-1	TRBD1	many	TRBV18	CASSPPDRANTEAFF	TGTGCCAGCTCACCACCTGACAGGGCTAACACTGAAGCTTTCTTT
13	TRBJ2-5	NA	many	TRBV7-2	CASSSEGGETQYF	TGTGCCAGCAGCTCAGAGGGGGGGGAGACCCAGTACTTC
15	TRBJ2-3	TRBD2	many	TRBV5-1	CASSGGLGRADTQYF	TGCGCCAGCAGCGGGGGACTAGGTAGGGCAGATACGCAGTATTTT
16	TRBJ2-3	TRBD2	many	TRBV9	CASSVAGRGDTDTQYF	TGTGCCAGCAGCGTAGCTGGACGGGGGGACACAGATACGCAGTATTTT
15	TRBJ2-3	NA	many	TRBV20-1	CSAREIGGSTDTQYF	TGCAGTGCTAGAGAAATCGGGGGAAGCACAGATACGCAGTATTTT
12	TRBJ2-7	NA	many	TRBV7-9	CASSLEGVAQYF	TGTGCCAGCAGCTTAGAAGGGGTGGCGCAGTACTTC
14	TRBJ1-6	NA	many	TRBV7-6	CASSLGGIGSPLHF	TGTGCCAGCAGCTTAGGAGGGATCGGTTCACCCCTCCACTTT
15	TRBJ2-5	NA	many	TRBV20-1	CSATVAGSSWETQYF	TGCAGTGCTACGGTAGCAGGATCTTCTTGGGAGACCCAGTACTTC